This T cell receptor beta chain was documented in a study of blood T cell repertoires in COVID-19. As for the study in general: Donors in the United States, Italy and Spain gave samples during acute or convalescent COVID-19. Sample material is recorded as cDNA or gDNA derived from T cells, B-cell-depleted T cells, or PBMCs.

In the source study's methods: The assay estimated nucleated cells by amplifying reference gene primers. Using immunoSEQ multiplex PCR, the repertoire was profiled, and TCRdb retains in-frame clones only, with some absent. V and J calls and clone size come straight from that table; D and trimming were deduced from the DNA. The table lists 90,000 to 150,000 clones, 81% of them singletons. Trimming cost V 3 bases and J 0 bases; bases outside gene matches: 11. The CDR3 contains 17 residues. The germline gives CDR1 SGHRS, CDR2 YFSETQ. Material for sequencing was peripheral blood. This clonotype was sampled from a human donor in a cohort sampled during active COVID-19. The chain is built from TRBV5-1 and TRBJ1-1, with 7 bases matching TRBD1. This chain's CDR3 is CASSYSGTANMNTEAFF. The CDR3 DNA is TGCGCCAGCAGCTACTCGGGGACAGCCAATATGAACACTGAAGCTTTCTTT.